What follows are 21 T cell receptor beta chains derived from one specimen sequenced in a study of cytomegalovirus exposure and HLA in healthy donors. The PCR contained 60 Vbeta and 13 Jbeta primers. Sequencing used immunoSEQ multiplex PCR; TCRdb keeps in-frame clones, though not all of them. The listing records approximately 120,000 clones. Sequenced sample: PBMCs. These receptors were taken from a man between 18 and 35 years old in good health and CMV-seronegative.

The V gene is TRBV5-1, the J gene TRBJ2-5; 7 bases match TRBD1. The end of the DNA aligns better with TRBJ2-7, so the J call may be wrong. Germline CDR1 SGHRS, CDR2 YFSETQ. The CDR3 is 14 residues long. CDR3 bases: TGCGCCAGCAGCCTACAGGGGCCAGCCTACGAGCAGTACTTC. It codes for CASSLQGPAYEQYF.

The chain combines TRBV28 with TRBJ1-2; D gene unclear. The CDR3 covers 11 residues. Germline lookup yields CDR1 MDHEN and CDR2 SYDVKM. The V gene lost 3 bases and the J gene lost 9 bases, with 8 bases spanning the gap. CDR3 in DNA: TGTGCCAGCAGTTTCGAGGGAAGCTACACCTTC. Translation gives CASSFEGSYTF.

This rearrangement joins TRBV6-4 to TRBJ1-5, with D unclear. CDR1 is MRHNA and CDR2 is SNTAGT in the germline V gene. CDR3 length: 14 amino acids. V was trimmed by 8 bases and J by 5 bases, leaving 16 bases between them. The DNA of the CDR3 is TGTGCCAGCGGCGATGGAGGAGGGCATCAGCCCCAGCATTTT. Translation: CASGDGGGHQPQHF.

As DNA, the CDR3 is TGTGCCAGCAGTTTAGGGACAGGGATCTACGAGCAGTACTTC. It yields the protein CASSLGTGIYEQYF. The chain recombines TRBV28 with TRBJ2-7, with 9 positions matching TRBD1. This CDR3 has 14 amino acids. Unmatched junction bases numbered 2, after V lost 2 bases and J lost 3 bases. Germline values: CDR1 MDHEN, CDR2 SYDVKM.

The gene calls are TRBV19 and TRBJ1-4; tentative D call: TRBD1 (6 bases). CDR1 is LNHDA, CDR2 SQIVND, per germline (reference sequence). Trimming cost V 9 bases and J 3 bases, with 17 bases left between them. This CDR3 region has 15 residues. CDR3 in DNA: TGTGCCAGCCAGGACAGCCTTATACCTAATGAAAAACTGTTTTTT. Translation gives CASQDSLIPNEKLFF.

V usage is TRBV5-1 and J usage is TRBJ2-3; TRBD1 matches at 8 bases. The CDR3 totals 16 residues. CDR1 is SGHRS and CDR2 is YFSETQ in the germline V gene. V was clipped by 4 bases and J by 6 bases; unmatched bases: 13. The CDR3 nucleotides read TGCGCCAGCAGCCCTATACCCACAGGGGGTGCGGATACGCAGTATTTT. Its protein is CASSPIPTGGADTQYF.

The rearrangement links TRBV12-2 to TRBJ2-7; TRBD2, as called in the table, went unchecked against the DNA. TRBV12-2 is listed as a pseudogene. This CDR3 spans 14 amino acids. This chain's CDR3 is CASRLVTRSYEQYF. Here the CDR3 DNA reads TGTGCAAGTCGCTTAGTCACTCGTTCCTACGAGCAGTACTTC.

The rearrangement uses TRBV5-1 and TRBJ1-4; D call uncertain. Trimming took off 5 bases at V and 0 bases at J, with 8 bases between the two ends. The CDR3 covers 14 residues. The germline V gene encodes CDR1 SGHRS and CDR2 YFSETQ. DNA of the CDR3: TGCGCCAGCAGAGAGGGATCAACTAATGAAAAACTGTTTTTT. The encoded protein is CASREGSTNEKLFF.

The chain couples TRBV27 to TRBJ1-2, with 10 bases identical to TRBD1. Germline V gene sequence: CDR1 MNHEY, CDR2 SMNVEV (reference sequence). The CDR3 consists of 15 residues. V lost 4 bases to trimming and J lost 8 bases; unmatched junction nucleotides: 10. The CDR3 nucleotides are TGTGCCAGCAGTTCGACAGGGGGCGCATTCGGCGGCTACACCTTC. Amino acid sequence: CASSSTGGAFGGYTF.

The chain recombines TRBV29-1 with TRBJ2-6; no reliable D call. The CDR3 totals 12 residues. The V gene's germline CDR1 is SQVTM and CDR2 ANQGSEA. The V gene lost 6 bases and the J gene lost 0 bases, with 3 bases spanning the gap. The CDR3 sequence is CSVISGANVLTF. The CDR3 bases are TGCAGCGTCATCTCTGGGGCCAACGTCCTGACTTTC. The variable domain in full, with the rest retrieved from reference TRBV29-1 and TRBJ2-6, is SAVISQKPSRDICQRGTSLTIQCQVDSQVTMMFWYRQQPGQSLTLIATANQGSEATYESGFVIDKFPISRPNLTFSTLTVSNMSPEDSSIYLCSVISGANVLTFGAGSRLTVL.

The chain uses TRBV6-5 and TRBJ2-7; 8 positions agree with TRBD1. The CDR3 has 13 amino acids. Germline CDR1 reads MNHEY; CDR2 reads SVGAGI. J was trimmed by 3 bases and V by 7 bases; bases with no gene match: 5. The chain's CDR3 is CASIRGPYYEQYF. The DNA for the CDR3 is TGTGCCAGCATCAGGGGGCCCTACTACGAGCAGTACTTC.

The rearrangement joins TRBV28 to TRBJ2-7; 9 bases match TRBD2. The CDR3 totals 13 residues. Germline V gives CDR1 MDHEN, CDR2 SYDVKM. V shed 5 bases, J shed 4 bases, and the junction held 3 bases outside the gene matches. CDR3 in amino acids: CASSLAGPYEQYF. CDR3 DNA sequence: TGTGCCAGCAGTCTAGCGGGACCTTACGAGCAGTACTTC.

The V call is TRBV19, the J call TRBJ1-1; D is unclear. The CDR3 runs 14 residues. Trimming left V 6 bases short and J 0 bases short, with 11 bases between. Germline V gene lookup returns CDR1 LNHDA and CDR2 SQIVND (reference sequence). For the CDR3, the DNA is TGTGCCAGTAGCCCCCATGGGCTGAACACTGAAGCTTTCTTT. Translated: CASSPHGLNTEAFF.

The chain links TRBV29-1 to TRBJ2-1; 7 nucleotides align to TRBD1. The CDR3 is 14 amino acids. V lost 0 bases and J lost 7; bases outside the gene matches: 6. From germline, CDR1 is SQVTM and CDR2 ANQGSEA. CDR3 sequence: CSVEEQGGGNEQFF. Here the CDR3 DNA reads TGCAGCGTTGAAGAGCAAGGGGGCGGGAATGAGCAGTTCTTC.

The chain combines TRBV28 with TRBJ1-1, with D tentatively TRBD1 (5 bases). Germline assignment: CDR1 MDHEN and CDR2 SYDVKM. Between the trimmed V and J ends, which lost 7 bases and 9 bases, there was a span of 15 bases. CDR3 length equals 12 residues. Written as DNA, the CDR3 is TGTGCCAGCACCTCCTCGGCAGGGAAAGCTTTCTTT. Encoded protein: CASTSSAGKAFF.

The chain links TRBV30 to TRBJ1-2; D uncertain. Germline assignment: CDR1 GTSNPN and CDR2 SVGIG (reference sequence). V shed 1 base and J shed 4 bases, with 22 bases lying between them. This CDR3 contains 17 residues. DNA of the CDR3: TGTGCCTGGAGTGGGAGATTTAATCGGCGAGGTTTCTATGGCTACACCTTC. Residues: CAWSGRFNRRGFYGYTF.

The J gene is TRBJ2-3, the V gene TRBV4-1; 10 bases agree with TRBD2. Germline V gives CDR1 MGHRA, CDR2 YSYEKL. The CDR3 consists of 20 residues. V lost 2 bases and J lost 7; bases outside the gene matches: 21. The CDR3 here is CASSQPKFPSGGRSTYTQYF. In DNA form, the CDR3 reads TGCGCCAGCAGCCAACCTAAATTCCCTAGCGGGGGCCGAAGCACCTATACGCAGTATTTT.

The chain couples TRBV5-1 to TRBJ2-1; D perhaps matches TRBD2 (6 bases). V was trimmed by 0 bases and J by 0 bases, leaving 16 bases between them. This CDR3 region has 18 residues. Per the germline V gene, CDR1 is SGHRS and CDR2 is YFSETQ. The CDR3 region has the DNA TGCGCCAGCAGCTTGGCGTCCTGGATGACTAGCTCCTACAATGAGCAGTTCTTC. It codes for CASSLASWMTSSYNEQFF.

V is TRBV20-1 and J is TRBJ2-7; D is unresolved. The V gene's germline CDR1 is DFQATT and CDR2 SNEGSKA (reference sequence). The CDR3 has 11 amino acids. The ends were cut back, 0 bases at V and 3 bases at J, with 3 bases in the middle. CDR3 sequence (DNA): TGCAGTGCTAGAGATATCTACGAGCAGTACTTC. This translates into CSARDIYEQYF.

The V call is TRBV7-9, the J call TRBJ1-1; D gene ambiguous. Germline-derived CDR1 and CDR2 are SEHNR and FQNEAQ (reference sequence). The V end was cut by 2 bases, the J end by 3 bases, with 13 bases between. The CDR3 extends over 15 amino acids. CDR3 sequence reads: CASSLPISGYTEAFF. The CDR3 DNA is TGTGCCAGCAGCTTACCTATATCCGGGTACACTGAAGCTTTCTTT.

The chain recombines TRBV18 with TRBJ1-1; D call uncertain. The CDR3 spans 15 residues. V lost 1 base and J 4 bases, leaving 13 bases between the germline ends. In germline, CDR1 is KGHSH, CDR2 LQKENI. The CDR3, as DNA: TGTGCCAGCTCACCACAGGAGGGCGGGCGCACTGAAGCTTTCTTT. Its protein is CASSPQEGGRTEAFF.